The clone carrying this TCR beta chain was seen a few times. Clones were read by immunoSEQ multiplex PCR, and TCRdb kept only the in-frame ones, dropping some. The top ten clones hold 4.5% to 7% of a sample with 250,000 to 350,000 clones, roughly nine tenths of them seen once. The data belong to a study of blood T cell repertoires in COVID-19. This CDR3 region has 16 residues. V lost 3 bases and J 2 bases, leaving 13 bases between the germline ends. Germline lookup yields CDR1 KGHSH and CDR2 LQKENI. The participants were between roughly 18 and 100 years old and came from roughly 25 US areas. This TCR derives from a woman under 40 who had recovered from COVID-19. This chain joins TRBV18 and TRBJ2-2; tentative D call: TRBD1 (6 bases). The sequenced material came from PBMCs or T cells enriched from blood (not recorded which). CDR3 sequence: CASSPLPGHNTGELFF. The CDR3 bases are TGTGCCAGCTCACCGCTACCGGGACACAACACCGGGGAGCTGTTTTTT.